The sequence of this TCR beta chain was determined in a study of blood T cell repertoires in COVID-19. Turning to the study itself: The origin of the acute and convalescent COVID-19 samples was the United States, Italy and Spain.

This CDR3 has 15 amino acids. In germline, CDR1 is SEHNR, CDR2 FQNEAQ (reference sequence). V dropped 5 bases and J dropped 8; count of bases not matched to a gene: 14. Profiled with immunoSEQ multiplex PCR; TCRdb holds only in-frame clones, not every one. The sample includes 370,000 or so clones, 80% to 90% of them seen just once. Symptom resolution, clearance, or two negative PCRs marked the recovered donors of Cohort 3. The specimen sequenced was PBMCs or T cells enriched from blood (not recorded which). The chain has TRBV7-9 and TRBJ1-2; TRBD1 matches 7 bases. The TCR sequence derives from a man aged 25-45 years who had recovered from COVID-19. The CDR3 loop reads CASSRARDRELGYTF. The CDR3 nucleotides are TGTGCCAGCAGCAGAGCAAGAGACAGGGAATTGGGCTACACCTTC.